These 20 T cell receptor beta chains were all obtained from the same sample, sequenced in a study of blood T cell repertoires in COVID-19. The protocol was immunoSEQ multiplex PCR, while the TCRdb copy is restricted to in-frame clones and leaves out a portion. The repertoire holds a few hundred thousand clones, with roughly 85% as singletons. The material sequenced was PBMCs or T cells enriched from blood (not recorded which). The receptors here all came from a woman in her forties or fifties who had recovered from COVID-19.

This chain uses TRBV5-1 with TRBJ1-1, with D possibly being TRBD1 (6 bases). The V end was cut by 4 bases, the J end by 0 bases, with 19 bases between. The CDR3 has 17 residues. Germline V lookup: CDR1 SGHRS, CDR2 YFSETQ. CDR3 sequence: CASSLSGASTLNTEAFF. The CDR3 DNA reads TGCGCCAGCAGCCTCTCAGGGGCTTCAACTTTGAACACTGAAGCTTTCTTT.

The chain employs TRBV19 and TRBJ2-1; TRBD2 matches 10 bases. CDR1 is LNHDA and CDR2 is SQIVND in the germline V gene (reference sequence). This CDR3 spans 14 amino acids. Trimming at V came to 2 bases and at J to 10 bases, leaving 5 bases not matched to a gene. This CDR3 is CASSIPGLANEQFF. CDR3 DNA sequence: TGTGCCAGTAGTATACCGGGACTAGCGAACGAGCAGTTCTTC.

This clone occurred once. The rearrangement uses TRBV6-5 and TRBJ1-6; D might be TRBD1 (6 bases). CDR1 is MNHEY and CDR2 is SVGAGI in the germline V gene. The CDR3 consists of 13 residues. V was clipped by 8 bases and J by 9 bases, with 14 bases between them. The CDR3 nucleotides are TGTGCCAGCGGGGGCAGGGGTTTTTCACCCCTCCACTTT. It is translated as CASGGRGFSPLHF.

This clone was found a few times. The rearrangement links TRBV28 to TRBJ2-7, with 8 bases matching TRBD1. Germline V gene lookup returns CDR1 MDHEN and CDR2 SYDVKM. The CDR3 runs 14 residues. V was clipped by 2 bases and J by 5 bases; unmatched bases: 5. CDR3 in DNA: TGTGCCAGCAGTTTACCGCAGGGGGCCCACGAGCAGTACTTC. Its protein is CASSLPQGAHEQYF.

The chain joins TRBV18 to TRBJ2-7, with TRBD1 matching over 7 bases. This CDR3 has 14 residues. Per germline, CDR1 KGHSH and CDR2 LQKENI. J was trimmed by 5 bases and V by 1 base; bases with no gene match: 5. The CDR3 nucleotides read TGTGCCAGCTCACCACTTGGGACAGTGAACGAGCAGTACTTC. This encodes CASSPLGTVNEQYF.

This sequence joins TRBV12-1 and TRBJ2-1; TRBD2 reflects the table's D call only, with no check against the DNA. TRBV12-1 is classified as a pseudogene. This CDR3 comprises 18 residues. CDR3 sequence reads: CASSRQGLTSGKSNEQFF. CDR3 coding DNA: TGTGCCAGCAGCCGCCAAGGTTTGACTAGCGGAAAAAGCAATGAGCAGTTCTTC.

The V gene is TRBV6-5, the J gene TRBJ1-1; TRBD1 matches at 7 bases. Trimming cost V 11 bases and J 2 bases; bases outside gene matches: 14. CDR1 and CDR2 (germline): MNHEY, SVGAGI. CDR3 length: 15 residues. For the CDR3, the DNA is TGTGCCGGAGGTCAATACAGGGGTTACAACACTGAAGCTTTCTTT. It translates to CAGGQYRGYNTEAFF.

V and J are TRBV4-1 and TRBJ1-5; maybe TRBD1 (6 bases). Trimming cost V 4 bases and J 3 bases, with 13 bases left between them. CDR1 MGHRA and CDR2 YSYEKL come from the germline V gene. This CDR3 is built from 15 residues. CDR3 region: CASSLEDSDNQPQHF. The CDR3 nucleotides are TGCGCCAGCAGCCTAGAGGACAGTGACAATCAGCCCCAGCATTTT.

This rearrangement joins TRBV4-1 to TRBJ1-5; no clear D. V dropped 1 base and J dropped 0 bases, with 7 bases sitting between them. The CDR3 extends over 15 amino acids. CDR1 and CDR2 (germline): MGHRA, YSYEKL. CDR3 amino acids: CASSQVEFSNQPQHF. CDR3 sequence (DNA): TGCGCCAGCAGCCAAGTCGAGTTTAGCAATCAGCCCCAGCATTTT.

Remarks on this clone: The sample holds other DNA sequences that translate to the same CDR3. The CDR3 is CASSLNREETQYF. The CDR3 DNA sequence: TGCGCCAGCAGCTTGAACAGAGAAGAGACCCAGTACTTC. J is TRBJ2-5 and V is TRBV5-1, with D uncertain. From germline, CDR1 is SGHRS and CDR2 YFSETQ. V dropped 1 base and J dropped 3 bases, with 7 bases sitting between them. This CDR3 region has 13 residues.

The rearrangement joins TRBV27 to TRBJ2-3, with TRBD2 identical over 12 bases. CDR1 is MNHEY and CDR2 is SMNVEV in the germline V gene (reference sequence). The CDR3 totals 15 residues. V lost 7 bases, J lost 5 bases, and 7 bases stayed unmatched. CDR3 sequence (DNA): TGTGCCAGCACGACTAGCGGGAGACGCAAAGATACGCAGTATTTT. Protein sequence: CASTTSGRRKDTQYF.

The chain carries TRBV18 and TRBJ2-1; TRBD2 agrees at 7 bases. The CDR3 runs to 15 residues. Germline CDR1 and CDR2: KGHSH and LQKENI. With V trimmed by 2 bases and J by 2 bases, 3 bases remained unmatched. The CDR3 region is CASSPGGDPYNEQFF. The CDR3 DNA sequence: TGTGCCAGCTCACCAGGGGGGGACCCCTACAATGAGCAGTTCTTC. Full variable domain (outside the CDR3, taken from reference TRBV18 and TRBJ2-1): NAGVMQNPRHLVRRRGQEARLRCSPMKGHSHVYWYRQLPEEGLKFMVYLQKENIIDESGMPKERFSAEFPKEGPSILRIQQVVRGDSAAYFCASSPGGDPYNEQFFGPGTRLTVL.

The V call is TRBV27, the J call TRBJ2-3; 12 nucleotides match TRBD2. J was trimmed by 6 bases and V by 4 bases; bases with no gene match: 2. This CDR3 is 14 amino acids long. Germline CDR1 MNHEY, CDR2 SMNVEV (reference sequence). The CDR3, as DNA: TGTGCCAGCAGTTCCGGACTAGCGGGGGATACGCAGTATTTT. This encodes CASSSGLAGDTQYF.

The chain recombines TRBV30 with TRBJ2-5; 7 positions match TRBD2. The germline V gene encodes CDR1 GTSNPN and CDR2 SVGIG (reference sequence). Germline trimming cut 2 bases from V and 5 bases from J; bases unmatched to any gene: 8. The CDR3 loop spans 14 amino acids. The CDR3 coding sequence is TGTGCCTGGAGTTGGGGGAGGGCAGATGAGACCCAGTACTTC. This codes for CAWSWGRADETQYF.

This clone was observed a handful of times. J is TRBJ1-1 and V is TRBV5-1, with TRBD1 matching 7 bases. The trim removed 1 base at V and 0 bases at J, leaving 3 bases unmatched. This CDR3 has 15 amino acids. Germline CDR1 and CDR2: SGHRS and YFSETQ. CDR3 in amino acids: CASSLSGTVNTEAFF. The CDR3 DNA follows: TGCGCCAGCAGCTTGTCGGGGACAGTGAACACTGAAGCTTTCTTT.

The chain employs TRBV27 and TRBJ1-4; 11 bases line up with TRBD1. The length of the CDR3 is 15 residues. The germline V gene encodes CDR1 MNHEY and CDR2 SMNVEV (reference sequence). V was clipped by 3 bases and J by 8 bases; unmatched bases: 5. This CDR3 reads CASSLTGTGGEKLFF. CDR3 in DNA: TGTGCCAGCAGTTTGACCGGGACAGGGGGGGAAAAACTGTTTTTT. Based on the CDR3 plus reference TRBV27 and TRBJ1-4, the full variable domain is EAQVTQNPRYLITVTGKKLTVTCSQNMNHEYMSWYRQDPGLGLRQIYYSMNVEVTDKGDVPEGYKVSRKEKRNFPLILESPSPNQTSLYFCASSLTGTGGEKLFFGSGTQLSVL.

The chain is built from TRBV7-8 and TRBJ1-5, with D possibly TRBD1 on 5 matching bases. CDR1 and CDR2 (germline): SGHVS, FQNEAQ. The CDR3 runs 14 residues. Trimming shortened V by 3 bases and J by 1 base, and 7 bases separated the two germline ends. CDR3 amino acids: CASSFRQSNQPQHF. In nucleotides, the CDR3 is TGTGCCAGCAGCTTCCGACAGAGCAATCAGCCCCAGCATTTT.

This clone is a singleton in its sample. The V call is TRBV5-1, the J call TRBJ2-2, with D unresolved. This CDR3 contains 15 residues. Germline V lookup: CDR1 SGHRS, CDR2 YFSETQ. The V and J ends lost 1 base and 2 bases respectively, with 9 bases between them. CDR3 in amino acids: CASSLSSRNTGELFF. CDR3 DNA sequence: TGCGCCAGCAGCTTGTCTTCCAGAAACACCGGGGAGCTGTTTTTT.

The chain is built from TRBV19 and TRBJ1-2; no firm D call. Trimming stripped 3 bases from V and 5 bases from J, with 16 bases between. CDR3 length: 15 amino acids. Germline V gene data show CDR1 as LNHDA and CDR2 as SQIVND (reference sequence). The CDR3: CASSISGNHRYGYTF. Here the CDR3 DNA reads TGTGCCAGTAGTATCTCGGGAAATCACCGTTATGGCTACACCTTC.

The chain employs TRBV18 and TRBJ1-4, with D possibly being TRBD1 (5 bases). The germline V gene encodes CDR1 KGHSH and CDR2 LQKENI. There are 15 residues in the CDR3. Trimming cost V 4 bases and J 0 bases, with 9 bases left between them. Here the CDR3 reads CASSQSGTTNEKLFF. The CDR3 DNA reads as TGTGCCAGCTCACAGTCAGGGACAACTAATGAAAAACTGTTTTTT. Based on the CDR3 plus reference TRBV18 and TRBJ1-4, the full variable domain is NAGVMQNPRHLVRRRGQEARLRCSPMKGHSHVYWYRQLPEEGLKFMVYLQKENIIDESGMPKERFSAEFPKEGPSILRIQQVVRGDSAAYFCASSQSGTTNEKLFFGSGTQLSVL.